This T cell receptor beta chain was sequenced during a study of shared clonotypes between healthy human individuals. CDR1 and CDR2 (germline): LNHDA, SQIVND (reference sequence). The CDR3 consists of 13 residues. V dropped 5 bases and J dropped 3 bases, with 11 bases sitting between them. The protocol was immunoSEQ multiplex PCR, while the TCRdb copy is restricted to in-frame clones and leaves out a portion. The sample carries about 2 million clones, 85% to 95% recorded once. A remark on this clone: The sample contains more than one DNA sequence encoding this CDR3.

Only CD45RO-negative cells positively selected for CCR7 counted as naive CD8 cells, so terminally differentiated effector memory CD45RA+ cells were excluded. Sequencing used naive CD8+ T cells sorted from blood. The sequence was collected from a man aged 18 to 29 in good health. The V and J genes are TRBV19 and TRBJ2-7; D perhaps matches TRBD2 (5 bases). CDR3 coding DNA: TGTGCCAGTAGTCCTAGCTTGGGCTACGAGCAGTACTTC. It encodes CASSPSLGYEQYF.